This T cell receptor (beta chain) was captured in a study of blood T cell repertoires in COVID-19. Study information: Samples taken during acute and convalescent COVID-19 were collected in the United States, Italy and Spain. Nucleic acid was either cDNA or gDNA, and it came from T cells, B-cell-depleted T cells, or PBMCs.

The CDR3 extends over 14 amino acids. Trimming removed 5 bases at V and 0 bases at J, with 11 bases between. CDR1 ENHRY and CDR2 SYGVKD come from the germline V gene. Participants were aged 18 to 89 years from approximately 25 US areas. There are many counts of this clone. Per the study methods: Reference gene primer amplification in the assay estimated nucleated cell counts. The table came from immunoSEQ multiplex PCR; TCRdb's copy has only in-frame clones and leaves some out. The V and J calls and clone size come from that table; D and trimming were worked out from the DNA. In the table there are about 270,000 clones, around 90% of which are singletons.

J is TRBJ2-7 and V is TRBV10-3; no clear D. This clonotype originated in a middle-aged man who had been exposed to COVID-19. The sample consisted of PBMCs or T cells enriched from blood (not recorded which). CDR3 sequence (DNA): TGTGCCATCAGTAGTCCAGGATCCTCCTACGAGCAGTACTTC. Translating it yields CAISSPGSSYEQYF.